The sequence of this T cell receptor (beta chain) was determined in a study of neurological immune-mediated disorders. There are 15 residues in the CDR3. Trimming took 5 bases from V and 2 from J, leaving 14 bases between them. The V gene's germline CDR1 is MNHEY and CDR2 SVGEGT. TCRdb fed the 5' RACE reads into MiXCR, producing one record per CDR3 protein. The sample lists tens of thousands of distinct CDR3 sequences; 15% to 20% were seen once. The healthy controls volunteered at a blood bank in Maryland, USA. Ten or more counts support this clonotype. This sequence originates from a woman aged 40 to 50 in good health. V is TRBV6-2 or TRBV6-3 and J is TRBJ2-3; tentatively, D is TRBD1 (5 bases). Specimen: PBMCs. The chain's CDR3 is CASSDHTGDTDTQYF. The DNA of the CDR3 is TGTGCCAGCAGTGACCATACAGGAGACACAGATACGCAGTATTTT.